The clone carrying this TCR beta chain was seen a few times. Antigen specificity is unknown. This record belongs to a study of post-analysis software for immune sequencing data. Study at large: Recorded subtypes: relapsing-remitting, secondary progressive, progressive-relapsing; some patients unannotated.

Whole-study results and caveats: Samples from one preparation batch, clustered by F measure, grouped strongly together.

Unique molecular identifiers had been added to the TCR beta cDNA libraries. TCRdb called the PCR reads again in MiXCR, with one record for every CDR3 protein. The sample has around 160,000 distinct CDR3 sequences; under 40% are singletons. The receptor's source is a girl aged 10 to 17 with multiple sclerosis. This material consisted of blood, taken after autologous hematopoietic stem cell transplantation.

CDR3 sequence: CSASSGLGTDTQYF. CDR3 nucleotide sequence: TGCAGTGCTTCTTCGGGACTAGGAACAGATACGCAGTATTTT. The V gene is TRBV20-1, the J gene TRBJ2-3; TRBD2 matches at 8 bases. V was clipped by 5 bases and J by 3 bases; unmatched bases: 7. The CDR3 totals 14 residues. The germline V gene encodes CDR1 DFQATT and CDR2 SNEGSKA (reference sequence).